This T cell receptor beta chain is drawn from a study of blood T cell repertoires in COVID-19. Study-level background: COVID-19 samples collected from the United States, Italy and Spain covered acute and convalescent phases. The cDNA or gDNA used as material had been derived from T cells, B-cell-depleted T cells, or PBMCs.

As processed by the authors: Quantification of nucleated cells was approximated via reference gene primer amplification. Sequencing used immunoSEQ multiplex PCR; TCRdb keeps in-frame clones, though not all of them. D and trimming come from the DNA, and the V and J calls and clone size come from that table. The table lists fewer than 400,000 clones, around 90% of them singletons. The CDR3 contains 13 residues. V was trimmed by 9 bases and J by 0 bases, leaving 8 bases between them. Germline loops: CDR1 LNHDA, CDR2 SQIVND (reference sequence). This TCR derives from a human donor in a cohort sampled during active COVID-19. The chain is built from TRBV19 and TRBJ2-2; D gene ambiguous. The source material was peripheral blood. The CDR3 DNA reads as TGTGCCAGCGCGGCCGCGAACACCGGGGAGCTGTTTTTT. This translates into CASAAANTGELFF.